These 22 T cell receptor beta chains came from one sample sequenced in a study of response to subunit inactivated influenza vaccine. TCRdb itself ran the RT-PCR reads through MiXCR, one entry per CDR3 protein. The data contain about 500,000 distinct CDR3 sequences, more than 15% of them singletons. The sample consisted of CD4+ T cells sorted from PBMCs, taken around 25 months after vaccination. The receptors here all came from a man aged 45-69 years who received an inactivated influenza vaccine.

The table lists this clonotype with many counts. The genes are TRBV5-1 and TRBJ2-7; D is undetermined. Germline V lookup: CDR1 SGHRS, CDR2 YFSETQ. The CDR3 sequence is 12 residues long. V lost 4 bases to trimming and J lost 3 bases, with 8 bases between them. This chain's CDR3 is CASSADGYEQYF. Here the CDR3 DNA reads TGCGCCAGCAGCGCCGATGGCTACGAGCAGTACTTC.

The chain employs TRBV20-1 and TRBJ1-6; D is possibly TRBD1 (5 bases). The CDR3 is made up of 14 amino acids. V lost 3 bases to trimming and J lost 6 bases, with 12 bases between them. Germline V gene sequence: CDR1 DFQATT, CDR2 SNEGSKA (reference sequence). DNA for the CDR3: TGCAGTGCTAGGATGGGGGTCGGTAATTCACCCCTCCACTTT. Translation gives CSARMGVGNSPLHF.

V is TRBV7-2 and J is TRBJ2-2; the D is unclear. V shed 5 bases and J shed 3 bases, with 13 bases lying between them. CDR1 is SGHTA, CDR2 FQGNSA, per germline. This CDR3 comprises 15 residues. CDR3 sequence: CASSPRMTDTGELFF. For the CDR3, the DNA is TGTGCCAGCAGCCCAAGGATGACGGACACCGGGGAGCTGTTTTTT.

This clonotype was counted between two and nine times. The V call is TRBV13, the J call TRBJ2-1; 7 nucleotides match TRBD2. The V and J ends lost 3 bases and 6 bases, in that order; junction bases with no gene match: 2. Germline CDR1 is PRHDT and CDR2 is FYEKMQ (reference sequence). The length of the CDR3 is 13 residues. The CDR3 DNA reads as TGTGCCAGCAGCTTTGCTAGCGGCAATGAGCAGTTCTTC. This translates into CASSFASGNEQFF.

This clonotype was observed a handful of times. CDR3 protein: CSAPEGGDGEQFF. DNA of the CDR3: TGCAGTGCCCCGGAAGGCGGGGATGGTGAGCAGTTCTTC. The chain is built from TRBV20-1 and TRBJ2-1; the D gene is possibly TRBD2 (6 bases). V was shortened by 6 bases and J by 9 bases, with 18 bases between the two germline ends. This CDR3 is 13 amino acids long. Germline V gene data show CDR1 as DFQATT and CDR2 as SNEGSKA (reference sequence).

The chain uses TRBV20-1 and TRBJ1-2; a weak D match, TRBD1 (5 bases). This CDR3 is built from 15 residues. The germline gives CDR1 DFQATT, CDR2 SNEGSKA (reference sequence). Trimming removed 0 bases at V and 8 bases at J, with 19 bases between. The CDR3 DNA reads as TGCAGTGCTAGAGAGACCCTAAGGGGCCTTGGGGGCTACACCTTC. This translates into CSARETLRGLGGYTF.

This clonotype appeared many times. V gene TRBV3-1 combines with J gene TRBJ2-7; 12 nucleotides align to TRBD2. The CDR3 runs to 15 residues. From germline, CDR1 is LGHDT and CDR2 YNNKEL (reference sequence). V was pared by 4 bases and J by 4 bases, with 5 bases of the junction left unmatched. This CDR3 reads CASSRSSGGAYEQYF. The CDR3 nucleotides are TGTGCCAGCAGCCGCTCTAGCGGGGGGGCTTACGAGCAGTACTTC.

This clonotype was counted between two and nine times. The chain employs TRBV4-3 and TRBJ2-2; D call uncertain. The CDR3 totals 15 residues. Germline values: CDR1 LGHNA, CDR2 YSLEER. Trimming cost V 1 base and J 5 bases, with 11 bases left between them. The CDR3 sequence: CASSQVRAETGELFF. The CDR3 nucleotides read TGCGCCAGCAGCCAAGTTAGGGCAGAAACCGGGGAGCTGTTTTTT.

This clonotype was seen repeatedly, ten times or more. The chain combines TRBV14 with TRBJ2-1, with D tentatively TRBD2 (6 bases). The length of the CDR3 is 16 residues. Germline V lookup: CDR1 SGHDN, CDR2 FVKESK. Trimming pared 2 bases from V and 1 base from J, leaving 12 bases between. The CDR3 sequence: CASSQLDSGSYNEQFF. The CDR3 DNA is TGTGCCAGCAGCCAACTAGATAGCGGATCCTACAATGAGCAGTTCTTC.

The V call is TRBV20-1, the J call TRBJ2-5; no reliable D call. Germline CDR1 and CDR2: DFQATT and SNEGSKA (reference sequence). This CDR3 region has 13 residues. With 3 bases removed from V and 0 bases from J, the gap between germline ends came to 8 bases. DNA for the CDR3: TGCAGTGCTAGCCCCTTTTACCAAGAGACCCAGTACTTC. Its protein is CSASPFYQETQYF.

This clonotype showed up just a few times. This chain links TRBV5-1 with TRBJ2-5; 10 nucleotides match TRBD2. Germline V gene lookup returns CDR1 SGHRS and CDR2 YFSETQ. V shed 4 bases and J 2 bases; nucleotides not matched to a gene: 5. This CDR3 contains 15 residues. CDR3 sequence: CASSSGTSVQETQYF. Written as DNA, the CDR3 is TGCGCCAGCAGCAGCGGGACTAGCGTACAAGAGACCCAGTACTTC.

This clonotype appeared many times. V is TRBV10-3 and J is TRBJ2-6, with D possibly called TRBD1 or TRBD2 (5 bases each). Germline CDR1 reads ENHRY; CDR2 reads SYGVKD. Trimming removed 6 bases at V and 1 base at J, with 13 bases between. The CDR3 consists of 16 residues. The DNA for the CDR3 is TGTGCCATCAGAGGGACGGAAGTGTCTGGGGCCAACGTCCTGACTTTC. It yields the protein CAIRGTEVSGANVLTF.

This clonotype was observed a handful of times. V gene TRBV29-1 combines with J gene TRBJ2-3, with D unclear. Germline values: CDR1 SQVTM, CDR2 ANQGSEA. V lost 4 bases and J lost 2, with 7 bases in between. The CDR3 consists of 12 residues. The CDR3 region has the DNA TGCAGCGTTGGGACGGCCACAGATACGCAGTATTTT. Translation gives CSVGTATDTQYF.

The chain couples TRBV20-1 to TRBJ2-5; either TRBD1 or TRBD2 may supply D (5 bases each). The CDR3 contains 13 residues. V lost 6 bases to trimming and J lost 4 bases, with 15 bases between them. Per the germline V gene, CDR1 is DFQATT and CDR2 is SNEGSKA (reference sequence). This CDR3 is CSAAVLGTETQYF. The CDR3 nucleotides read TGCAGTGCCGCCGTCTTGGGGACAGAGACCCAGTACTTC.

This clonotype was counted between two and nine times. V is TRBV7-2 and J is TRBJ1-1; the D gene is possibly TRBD1 (5 bases). Germline CDR1 and CDR2: SGHTA and FQGNSA. Trimming took 4 bases from V and 4 from J, leaving 13 bases between them. This CDR3 spans 14 amino acids. The CDR3 sequence: CASSYWGRITEAFF. In DNA form, the CDR3 reads TGTGCCAGCAGCTACTGGGGACGGATCACTGAAGCTTTCTTT.

The sample holds a few counts of this clonotype. The chain has TRBV5-1 and TRBJ1-1; no clear D. Germline lookup yields CDR1 SGHRS and CDR2 YFSETQ. CDR3 length equals 13 residues. V dropped 4 bases and J dropped 5 bases, with 12 bases sitting between them. CDR3 DNA: TGCGCCAGCAGCCCGGCCATGCGGACTGAAGCTTTCTTT. It encodes CASSPAMRTEAFF.

This sequence joins TRBV4-3 and TRBJ2-1; D not certain. The CDR3 totals 14 residues. V shed 0 bases and J shed 7 bases, with 10 bases lying between them. The V gene's germline CDR1 is LGHNA and CDR2 YSLEER. The DNA for the CDR3 is TGCGCCAGCAGCCAAGAGGGCAGCTGGAATGAGCAGTTCTTC. Amino acid sequence: CASSQEGSWNEQFF.

This rearrangement joins TRBV20-1 to TRBJ2-3; D uncertain. The V end lost 0 bases, the J end lost 4 bases, and 8 bases lay between the germline ends. Germline CDR1 reads DFQATT; CDR2 reads SNEGSKA (reference sequence). The CDR3 length is 13 residues. CDR3 amino acids: CSARDNYADTQYF. The CDR3 DNA reads TGCAGTGCTAGAGATAACTACGCAGATACGCAGTATTTT.

This chain joins TRBV27 and TRBJ2-7, with 8 bases that match TRBD2. J was trimmed by 3 bases and V by 3 bases; bases with no gene match: 7. The CDR3 loop spans 15 amino acids. Germline CDR1 MNHEY, CDR2 SMNVEV (reference sequence). The CDR3, as DNA: TGTGCCAGCAGTTTTGAGAAGCGGGGGCACTACGAGCAGTACTTC. Its protein product is CASSFEKRGHYEQYF.

This clonotype was detected ten times or more. The chain has TRBV27 and TRBJ2-1, with 7 bases identical to TRBD2. CDR3 length: 14 residues. V lost 0 bases and J lost 9; bases outside the gene matches: 5. Per germline, CDR1 MNHEY and CDR2 SMNVEV (reference sequence). The CDR3 nucleotides are TGTGCCAGCAGTTTATCGCCTCTAGCGGTTGAGCAGTTCTTC. Translating it yields CASSLSPLAVEQFF.

The chain joins TRBV11-2 to TRBJ2-2, with 11 bases aligning to TRBD2. The CDR3 has 20 amino acids. In germline, CDR1 is SGHAT, CDR2 FQNNGV. Losses at the gene ends were 4 bases for V and 1 base for J; bases not matched to a gene: 14. The CDR3 DNA follows: TGTGCCAGCAGCTCAAGTAGGTGGTCACTAGCGGGAGTGAACACCGGGGAGCTGTTTTTT. Its protein is CASSSSRWSLAGVNTGELFF.

The chain joins TRBV30 to TRBJ1-1; maybe TRBD1 (6 bases). CDR1 is GTSNPN and CDR2 is SVGIG in the germline V gene (reference sequence). V shed 3 bases and J shed 2 bases, with 10 bases lying between them. This CDR3 comprises 13 residues. CDR3 loop: CAWSRGGNTEAFF. In DNA, the CDR3 is TGTGCCTGGAGCAGAGGGGGAAACACTGAAGCTTTCTTT.